Each of the 12 T cell receptor beta chains below was sequenced from the same sample in a study of T cells after yellow fever vaccination. Each CDR3 protein is one row after TCRdb ran MiXCR on the 5' RACE reads. The sample yields roughly 260,000 distinct CDR3 sequences, approximately 13% seen once. The material was CD4+ T cells sorted from PBMCs, obtained 45 days after the yellow fever booster vaccination. The receptors were sampled from a man younger than 45 who received the YFV17D yellow fever vaccine.

V is TRBV20-1 and J is TRBJ1-2; possible D gene TRBD1, 6 bases. Trimming removed 0 bases at V and 3 bases at J, with 14 bases between. CDR1 is DFQATT, CDR2 SNEGSKA, per germline (reference sequence). The CDR3 length is 15 residues. CDR3 nucleotide sequence: TGCAGTGCTAGAGATCGGGTAGGGGGAGACTATGGCTACACCTTC. As protein: CSARDRVGGDYGYTF.

This clonotype has more than one count but fewer than ten. This rearrangement joins TRBV6-6 to TRBJ2-7; no clear D. CDR3 length equals 12 residues. Trimming pared 6 bases from V and 6 bases from J, leaving 12 bases between. The germline CDR1 and CDR2 sequences are MNHNY and SVGAGI (reference sequence). The CDR3 here is CASRLGGSEQYF. As DNA, the CDR3 is TGTGCCAGCAGGCTCGGTGGGTCCGAGCAGTACTTC.

Worth noting for this clonotype: No conserved phenylalanine or tryptophan is present at the end of the CDR3, so a read error is the likely explanation. J is TRBJ2-1 and V is TRBV7-2; D gene ambiguous. V shed 2 bases and J shed 2 bases, with 4 bases lying between them. Germline loops: CDR1 SGHTA, CDR2 FQGNSA. The CDR3 is made up of 13 amino acids. Here the CDR3 reads CASSLTTYNEQFL. The CDR3 region has the DNA TGTGCCAGCAGCTTAACCACCTACAATGAGCAGTTCCTC.

On this clonotype itself: Since a much larger clone is just one base distant, this may be a read error. The final CDR3 position lacks the conserved phenylalanine or tryptophan, pointing to a likely read error. The chain uses TRBV7-2 and TRBJ2-4; 10 bases line up with TRBD1. The CDR3 runs to 17 residues. The germline V gene encodes CDR1 SGHTA and CDR2 FQGNSA. The junction had 9 bases not matched to a gene; V was cut back by 5 bases and J by 2 bases. The CDR3 nucleotides are TGTGCCAGCAGCCCAAGACAGGGGGCTTCTACCAAAAACATTCAGTACTAC. It specifies CASSPRQGASTKNIQYY.

This clonotype has more than one count but fewer than ten. J is TRBJ2-2 and V is TRBV20-1, with D unclear. Germline CDR1 DFQATT, CDR2 SNEGSKA (reference sequence). V was cut by 6 bases and J by 4 bases, with 21 bases left in between. This CDR3 region has 16 residues. For the CDR3, the DNA is TGCAGTGCCACCCCTGTCGGAGCCGGATTCACCGGGGAGCTGTTTTTT. It is translated as CSATPVGAGFTGELFF.

The chain has TRBV12-3 or TRBV12-4 and TRBJ1-1; 10 bases fit TRBD1. Trimming at V came to 3 bases and at J to 10 bases, leaving 5 bases not matched to a gene. This CDR3 comprises 13 residues. The chain's CDR3 is CASSLETGGAAFF. In DNA, the CDR3 is TGTGCCAGCAGTTTGGAGACAGGGGGCGCAGCTTTCTTT.

The V gene is TRBV5-6, the J gene TRBJ2-1; D ambiguous. V was shortened by 4 bases and J by 1 base, with 12 bases between the two germline ends. Per germline, CDR1 SGHDT and CDR2 YYEEEE. The CDR3 consists of 15 residues. Here the CDR3 DNA reads TGTGCCAGCAGCCAGTTGGCGGTTTCCTACAATGAGCAGTTCTTC. Protein: CASSQLAVSYNEQFF.

The table lists this clonotype with a count of one. This chain connects TRBV20-1 to TRBJ2-1; 11 bases agree with TRBD2. The germline V gene encodes CDR1 DFQATT and CDR2 SNEGSKA (reference sequence). The CDR3 consists of 16 residues. V lost 4 bases and J lost 7; bases outside the gene matches: 12. The CDR3 DNA reads as TGCAGTGCTATGTTGAGCTCTAGCGGGAGGTTGAATGAGCAGTTCTTC. This translates into CSAMLSSSGRLNEQFF.

The chain recombines TRBV5-1 with TRBJ2-1; TRBD2 matches at 12 bases. The CDR3 has 19 amino acids. The ends lost 4 bases at V and 7 bases at J; junction bases unmatched: 18. The germline CDR1 and CDR2 sequences are SGHRS and YFSETQ. The CDR3 loop reads CASSLPRLAGVGPPNEQFF. DNA for the CDR3: TGCGCCAGCAGCCTACCGAGACTAGCGGGAGTCGGGCCCCCTAATGAGCAGTTCTTC.

This clonotype occurred a few times. The gene calls are TRBV5-5 and TRBJ2-7; D is unresolved. CDR1 SGHKS and CDR2 YYEKEE come from the germline V gene (reference sequence). V was shortened by 3 bases and J by 6 bases, with 10 bases between the two germline ends. The CDR3 runs 12 residues. CDR3 DNA: TGTGCCAGCAGCTCCACGACCCGCGAGCAGTACTTC. The encoded protein is CASSSTTREQYF.

In its sample, this clonotype was seen a few times. The CDR3 region is CASRRRTGVTYEQYF. As DNA, the CDR3 is TGTGCCAGCAGGCGGAGGACAGGGGTGACCTACGAGCAGTACTTC. The J gene is TRBJ2-7, the V gene TRBV27; 9 nucleotides line up with TRBD1. Per germline, CDR1 MNHEY and CDR2 SMNVEV (reference sequence). CDR3 length: 15 residues. V lost 6 bases to trimming and J lost 2 bases; unmatched junction nucleotides: 8.

The V gene is TRBV20-1, the J gene TRBJ2-7; TRBD2 matches at 10 bases. The CDR3 covers 13 residues. Germline V gives CDR1 DFQATT, CDR2 SNEGSKA (reference sequence). Trimming removed 4 bases from V and 2 bases from J; junction bases left unmatched: 2. The DNA for the CDR3 is TGCAGTGCTAAAGCGGGAGGGCCCTACGAGCAGTACTTC. Encoded protein: CSAKAGGPYEQYF.